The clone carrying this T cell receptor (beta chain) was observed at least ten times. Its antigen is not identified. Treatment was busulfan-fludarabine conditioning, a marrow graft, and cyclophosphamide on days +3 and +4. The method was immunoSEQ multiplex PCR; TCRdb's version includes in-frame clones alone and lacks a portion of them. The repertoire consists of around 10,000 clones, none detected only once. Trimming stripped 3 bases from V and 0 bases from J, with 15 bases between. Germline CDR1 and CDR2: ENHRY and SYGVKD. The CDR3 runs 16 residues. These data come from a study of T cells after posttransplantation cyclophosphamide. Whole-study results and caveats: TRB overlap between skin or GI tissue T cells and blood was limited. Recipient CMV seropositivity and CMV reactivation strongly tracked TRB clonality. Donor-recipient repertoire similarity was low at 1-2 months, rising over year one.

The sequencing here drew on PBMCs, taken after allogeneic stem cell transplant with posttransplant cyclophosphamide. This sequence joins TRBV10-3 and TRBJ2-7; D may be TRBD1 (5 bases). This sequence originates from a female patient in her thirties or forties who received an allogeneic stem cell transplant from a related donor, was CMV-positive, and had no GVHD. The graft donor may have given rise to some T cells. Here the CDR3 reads CAISDDRQTASYEQYF. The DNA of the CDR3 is TGTGCCATCAGTGACGACCGGCAGACAGCCTCCTACGAGCAGTACTTC.